This TCR beta chain was captured by sequencing in a study of technical replicates of blood from a handful of donors. Sequencing was performed with immunoSEQ multiplex PCR; in TCRdb, only in-frame clones are kept and a portion is missing. The sample carries under 85,000 clones, 80% to 95% recorded once. This clone was observed a single time. The CDR3 is made up of 15 amino acids. CDR1 is SGDLS, CDR2 YYNGEE, per germline. V dropped 1 base and J dropped 3; count of bases not matched to a gene: 7. This chain uses TRBV9 with TRBJ2-7, with 7 bases identical to TRBD1. Input material: T cells isolated from PBMCs. The TCR sequence derives from a human donor in good health. The CDR3 is CASSVSGTVGYEQYF. The CDR3 DNA is TGTGCCAGCAGCGTATCCGGGACAGTTGGCTACGAGCAGTACTTC. The variable domain in full, with the rest retrieved from reference TRBV9 and TRBJ2-7, is DSGVTQTPKHLITATGQRVTLRCSPRSGDLSVYWYQQSLDQGLQFLIQYYNGEERAKGNILERFSAQQFPDLHSELNLSSLELGDSALYFCASSVSGTVGYEQYFGPGTRLTVT.